The following is a T cell receptor (beta chain) sequence with its context. The antigen remains unidentified. This record belongs to a study of shared clonotypes between healthy human individuals. Participating donors were healthy, HIV-negative adults free of recent acute infections or vaccinations. Trimming cost V 2 bases and J 6 bases; bases outside gene matches: 5. The CDR3 loop spans 16 amino acids. Germline loops: CDR1 MDHEN, CDR2 SYDVKM. Profiled with immunoSEQ multiplex PCR; TCRdb holds only in-frame clones, not every one. The sample has about 610,000 clones; around 97% are singletons. Regarding the study as a whole: Sharing across four donors was highest in naive CD4 (roughly 5%) and lowest in memory CD8 (approximately 0.4%). With few donors, the genetic and exposure-history diversity represented was limited. Clonotype sharing among donors likely depends on sequencing depth.

The chain has TRBV28 and TRBJ2-3, with 13 positions matching TRBD2. The sequence was collected from a woman aged 30 to 39 in good health. Specimen: naive CD4+ T cells sorted from blood. As to subset: CD45RA+ positively selected. CDR3 protein: CASSLGLAGVGDTQYF. CDR3 coding DNA: TGTGCCAGCAGTTTAGGACTAGCGGGAGTTGGCGATACGCAGTATTTT.